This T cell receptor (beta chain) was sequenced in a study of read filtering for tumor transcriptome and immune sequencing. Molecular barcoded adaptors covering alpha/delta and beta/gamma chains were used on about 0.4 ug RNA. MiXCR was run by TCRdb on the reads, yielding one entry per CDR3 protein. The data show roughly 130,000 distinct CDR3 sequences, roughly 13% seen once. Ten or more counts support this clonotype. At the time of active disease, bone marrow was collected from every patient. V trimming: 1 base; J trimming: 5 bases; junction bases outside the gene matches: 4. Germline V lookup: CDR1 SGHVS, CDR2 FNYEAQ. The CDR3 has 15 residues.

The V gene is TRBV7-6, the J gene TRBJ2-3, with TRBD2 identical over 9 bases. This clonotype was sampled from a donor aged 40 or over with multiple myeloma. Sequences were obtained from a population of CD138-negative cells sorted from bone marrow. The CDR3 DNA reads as TGTGCCAGCAGCTTAGTAGCGGGAGCGGGAGATACGCAGTATTTT. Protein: CASSLVAGAGDTQYF.